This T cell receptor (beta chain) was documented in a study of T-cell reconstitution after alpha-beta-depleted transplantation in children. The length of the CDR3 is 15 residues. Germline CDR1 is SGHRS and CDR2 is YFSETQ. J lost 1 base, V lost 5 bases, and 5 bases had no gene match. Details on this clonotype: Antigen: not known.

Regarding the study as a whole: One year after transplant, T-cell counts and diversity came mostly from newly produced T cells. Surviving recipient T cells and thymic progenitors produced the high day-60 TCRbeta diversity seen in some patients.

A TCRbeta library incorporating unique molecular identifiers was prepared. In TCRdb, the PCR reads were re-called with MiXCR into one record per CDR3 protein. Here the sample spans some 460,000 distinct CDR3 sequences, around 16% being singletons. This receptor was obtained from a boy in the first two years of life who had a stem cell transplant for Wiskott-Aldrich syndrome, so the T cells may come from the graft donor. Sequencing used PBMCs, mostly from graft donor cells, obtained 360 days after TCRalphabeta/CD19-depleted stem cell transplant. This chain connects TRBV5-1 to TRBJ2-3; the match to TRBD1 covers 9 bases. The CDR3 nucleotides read TGCGCCAGCAGGGTACGGACAGGGGGCACAGATACGCAGTATTTT. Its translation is CASRVRTGGTDTQYF.